Reported below is one TCR beta chain. Its matching antigen is unknown. Some clones are missing from TCRdb's copy, which holds only in-frame ones; the method was immunoSEQ multiplex PCR. The sample has roughly 2.2 million clones; just over 90% are singletons. This record comes from a study of shared clonotypes between healthy human individuals. The study, taken as a whole, reports: Naive subsets usually exceeded memory subsets in estimated richness.

The CDR3 spans 14 residues. Germline trimming cut 2 bases from V and 5 bases from J; bases unmatched to any gene: 4. Per the germline V gene, CDR1 is SGDLS and CDR2 is YYNGEE. This chain connects TRBV9 to TRBJ1-2; 9 positions agree with TRBD1. This TCR was sampled from a man younger than 35 in good health. Some clones in this sample may be carry-over from other donors' samples. Material: naive CD4+ T cells from PBMCs. As for subset: CD45RA+ positively selected. The CDR3 loop reads CASSVIDRGYGYTF. The CDR3 DNA reads as TGTGCCAGCAGCGTGATAGACAGGGGGTATGGCTACACCTTC.